This is a list of T cell receptor beta chains from one sample in a study of T cell changes during pregnancy in multiple sclerosis. This table comes from immunoSEQ multiplex PCR, and its TCRdb copy is limited to in-frame clones, with some not included. The sample includes around 60,000 clones, 92% of them seen just once. The source material was peripheral blood, sampled in the second trimester of pregnancy. These receptors were obtained from a female donor in good health, enrolled as a control in a pregnancy study. CDR3s include the opening cysteine and the closing phenylalanine or tryptophan. A D gene is named only where the DNA matches it firmly. Part of the rows lack a size; the others show once, few, many or a class for expanded clones.

>TRBV23-1|-|TRBJ1-6|-
CASTHGAIDQRPLHF
TGCGCCAGCACCCATGGGGCGATAGATCAGAGGCCCCTCCACTTT
>TRBV4-1|-|TRBJ1-2|TRBD1
CASSQGTGANYGYTF
TGCGCCAGCAGCCAGGGGACAGGGGCCAACTATGGCTACACCTTC
>TRBV27|few|TRBJ1-6|TRBD1
CASSWDRRNSPLHF
TGTGCCAGCAGTTGGGACAGACGTAATTCACCCCTCCACTTT
>TRBV11-2|-|TRBJ2-7|TRBD1
CASSLGGQGYEQYF
TGTGCCAGCAGCTTAGGAGGACAGGGCTACGAGCAGTACTTC
>TRBV7-3|-|TRBJ1-2|-
CASSPGQFYGYTF
TGTGCCAGCAGCCCCGGACAGTTCTATGGCTACACCTTC
>TRBV27|-|TRBJ1-5|TRBD1
CASSLSGQGDFHSNQPQHF
TGTGCCAGCAGTTTATCGGGACAGGGGGACTTTCATAGCAATCAGCCCCAGCATTTT
>TRBV15|-|TRBJ2-7|-
CATSRDFNSYYEQYF
TGTGCCACCAGCAGAGATTTTAACTCTTACTACGAGCAGTACTTC
>TRBV7-2|-|TRBJ2-3|TRBD2
CASSPRSGLAGGITDTQYF
TGTGCCAGCAGCCCACGATCGGGACTAGCGGGAGGGATTACAGATACGCAGTATTTT
>TRBV6-5|-|TRBJ2-7|TRBD2
CASSARTSGRYEQYF
TGTGCCAGCAGTGCCCGGACTAGCGGGAGGTACGAGCAGTACTTC
>TRBV9|-|TRBJ2-7|TRBD2
CASSVARPPTSGPSYEQYF
TGTGCCAGCAGCGTAGCTCGACCCCCAACTAGCGGGCCTTCCTACGAGCAGTACTTC
>TRBV7-2|-|TRBJ2-2|-
CASSSFRGSGELFF
TGTGCCAGCAGCTCGTTTAGGGGGTCCGGGGAGCTGTTTTTT
>TRBV5-1|-|TRBJ1-1|-
CASSFSGNTEAFF
TGCGCCAGCAGCTTTTCAGGGAACACTGAAGCTTTCTTT
>TRBV11-2|-|TRBJ1-2|-
CASSLIEGYYGYTF
TGTGCCAGCAGCTTAATTGAGGGCTACTATGGCTACACCTTC
>TRBV9|-|TRBJ2-1|TRBD2
CASSVGGASGKLGEQFF
TGTGCCAGCAGCGTAGGTGGGGCTAGCGGGAAGTTGGGTGAGCAGTTCTTC
>TRBV28|-|TRBJ1-5|-
CASSLIGNQPQHF
TGTGCCAGCAGTTTAATCGGCAATCAGCCCCAGCATTTT
>TRBV20-1|-|TRBJ1-1|-
CSVRGNTEAFF
TGCAGTGTAAGGGGGAACACTGAAGCTTTCTTT
>TRBV7-8|-|TRBJ2-7|TRBD2
CASSPGGYEQYF
TGTGCCAGCAGCCCGGGGGGCTACGAGCAGTACTTC
>TRBV19|-|TRBJ2-4|TRBD2
CASSISSGGDLAKNIQYF
TGTGCCAGTAGTATAAGTAGCGGGGGGGACCTAGCCAAAAACATTCAGTACTTC
>TRBV5-1|-|TRBJ1-4|-
CASSLEIGPTNEKLFF
TGCGCCAGCAGCCTAGAAATCGGTCCAACTAATGAAAAACTGTTTTTT